Following are 4 T cell receptor beta chains from one sample sequenced in a study of shared clonotypes between healthy human individuals. The data were produced by immunoSEQ multiplex PCR, yet TCRdb's version contains in-frame clones alone and is incomplete. Of some 500,000 clones listed, over 60% are singletons. The material sequenced was PBMCs. The receptors were gathered from a woman in her 40s in good health. Some clones in this sample may be carry-over from other donors' samples.

This clone was counted many times. The J gene is TRBJ2-1, the V gene TRBV4-1; D gene ambiguous. Germline V gene lookup returns CDR1 MGHRA and CDR2 YSYEKL. CDR3 size: 13 residues. V gave up 1 base and J gave up 10 bases, with 11 bases separating them. Here the CDR3 reads CASSQAMGLEQFF. CDR3 in DNA: TGCGCCAGCAGCCAAGCTATGGGTTTGGAGCAGTTCTTC.

The chain links TRBV10-3 to TRBJ2-1, with TRBD1 matching 9 bases. Germline V gives CDR1 ENHRY, CDR2 SYGVKD. Trimming took 6 bases from V and 12 from J; bases not matched to a gene: 18. This CDR3 has 16 residues. The CDR3 DNA reads as TGTGCCATCAGCCCCTTTGGGGACAGGGTTGGTATGGGGCAGTTCTTC. This sequence encodes CAISPFGDRVGMGQFF.

This clone was counted only a few times. The chain uses TRBV15 and TRBJ2-5; D gene unclear. CDR3 length: 12 amino acids. The V end was cut by 0 bases, the J end by 7 bases, with 6 bases between. Germline lookup yields CDR1 LNHNV and CDR2 YYDKDF (reference sequence). The CDR3 coding sequence is TGTGCCACCAGCAGAGATCGTAGGACCCAGTACTTC. This gives the protein CATSRDRRTQYF.

As for this clone: A far larger clone is only one base removed, so a read error is likely. The chain carries TRBV27 and TRBJ2-1; the match to TRBD2 covers 9 bases. The junction had 13 bases not matched to a gene; V was cut back by 11 bases and J by 5 bases. In germline, CDR1 is MNHEY, CDR2 SMNVEV (reference sequence). CDR3 size: 15 residues. Written as DNA, the CDR3 is TGTGCCGGCACCCAGACTAGCGGAGGGGACAATGAGCAGTTCTTC. Translation: CAGTQTSGGDNEQFF.